One and the same sample provided the 20 T cell receptor beta chains below, sequenced in a study of T cell changes during pregnancy in multiple sclerosis. Clones were sequenced by immunoSEQ multiplex PCR, and TCRdb holds only the in-frame ones, with some missing. The sample records approximately 34,000 clones, under 95% being singletons. The sequenced sample was CD4+ T cells from peripheral blood mononuclear cells, obtained after pregnancy. The receptors shown here come from a female donor with multiple sclerosis, enrolled in a pregnancy study.

V gene TRBV18 combines with J gene TRBJ2-1, with 8 bases that match TRBD2. This CDR3 is 16 amino acids long. The V and J ends lost 0 bases and 3 bases, in that order; junction bases with no gene match: 4. The V gene's germline CDR1 is KGHSH and CDR2 LQKENI. CDR3 bases: TGTGCCAGCTCACCACCCTCGGGAGGGGTCTACAATGAGCAGTTCTTC. Protein product: CASSPPSGGVYNEQFF.

V is TRBV28 and J is TRBJ2-6; the D is unclear. V was cut by 3 bases and J by 0 bases, with 3 bases left in between. Germline CDR1 and CDR2: MDHEN and SYDVKM. The CDR3 covers 14 residues. CDR3 protein: CASSFHSGANVLTF. Written as DNA, the CDR3 is TGTGCCAGCAGTTTCCACTCTGGGGCCAACGTCCTGACTTTC. The full variable domain, its missing parts supplied by reference TRBV28 and TRBJ2-6, is DVKVTQSSRYLVKRTGEKVFLECVQDMDHENMFWYRQDPGLGLRLIYFSYDVKMKEKGDIPEGYSVSREKKERFSLILESASTNQTSMYLCASSFHSGANVLTFGAGSRLTVL.

The chain recombines TRBV7-9 with TRBJ2-5; D remains ambiguous. Germline V CDR1 and CDR2: SEHNR, FQNEAQ (reference sequence). CDR3 size: 13 residues. Trimming removed 3 bases at V and 10 bases at J, with 15 bases between. Written as DNA, the CDR3 is TGTGCCAGCAGCTTCAGACGTGCGGAAGTCCAGTACTTC. Translated, it gives CASSFRRAEVQYF.

The gene calls are TRBV2 and TRBJ2-7, with D uncertain. The V end lost 0 bases, the J end lost 2 bases, and 5 bases lay between the germline ends. The germline gives CDR1 SNHLY, CDR2 FYNNEI. This CDR3 contains 13 residues. CDR3 amino acids: CASSEAYPYEQYF. In nucleotides, the CDR3 is TGTGCCAGCAGTGAAGCCTACCCCTACGAGCAGTACTTC.

V usage is TRBV27 and J usage is TRBJ2-1; 11 nucleotides agree with TRBD2. Germline V gives CDR1 MNHEY, CDR2 SMNVEV (reference sequence). The length of the CDR3 is 18 residues. The trim removed 6 bases at V and 0 bases at J, leaving 10 bases unmatched. The CDR3 sequence is CASSPIAGGPSSYNEQFF. The CDR3 region has the DNA TGTGCCAGCAGCCCTATAGCGGGAGGGCCGAGCTCCTACAATGAGCAGTTCTTC.

This sequence joins TRBV2 and TRBJ2-7; 7 bases are shared with TRBD1. CDR3 length equals 15 residues. Germline trimming cut 6 bases from V and 5 bases from J; bases unmatched to any gene: 13. CDR1 is SNHLY, CDR2 FYNNEI, per germline. CDR3 in amino acids: CASSPGQLLGNEQYF. CDR3 DNA sequence: TGTGCCAGCAGCCCGGGACAGCTCTTAGGGAACGAGCAGTACTTC.

The rearrangement joins TRBV7-9 to TRBJ2-7, with D possibly matching TRBD1 (6 bases). The germline V gene encodes CDR1 SEHNR and CDR2 FQNEAQ (reference sequence). V lost 3 bases, J lost 2 bases, and 23 bases lay in between. This CDR3 contains 18 residues. The CDR3 reads CASSFSLSSPGAPYEQYF. The DNA of the CDR3 is TGTGCCAGCAGCTTTAGTTTAAGTAGTCCAGGGGCACCCTACGAGCAGTACTTC.

The chain joins TRBV12-5 to TRBJ2-1, with D maybe TRBD1 (6 bases). V was cut by 5 bases and J by 10 bases, with 27 bases left in between. From germline, CDR1 is LGHNT and CDR2 FRNRAP. The CDR3 is 17 residues long. The CDR3 here is CASGPGLMGSPTGEQFF. CDR3 DNA: TGTGCTAGTGGTCCCGGGCTTATGGGGAGTCCTACAGGGGAGCAGTTCTTC.

The rearrangement uses TRBV19 and TRBJ2-7; 12 bases map to TRBD1. V gave up 5 bases and J gave up 3 bases; unmatched junction bases: 17. Germline values: CDR1 LNHDA, CDR2 SQIVND (reference sequence). This CDR3 region has 19 residues. CDR3 nucleotide sequence: TGTGCCAGTAGTGCAAGGGGACAGGGGGCCCCAGCGGGAGACTACGAGCAGTACTTC. It specifies CASSARGQGAPAGDYEQYF.

This chain uses TRBV28 with TRBJ2-6, with no clear D. The CDR3 has 15 residues. Germline V lookup: CDR1 MDHEN, CDR2 SYDVKM. Deletions cut 8 bases from V and 1 base from J, with 12 bases between. The CDR3 protein is CASSLTGSGANVLTF. CDR3 nucleotide sequence: TGTGCCAGCTCCCTTACCGGGTCTGGGGCCAACGTCCTGACTTTC.

The chain recombines TRBV28 with TRBJ2-1, with D possibly matching TRBD2 (5 bases). Trimming cost V 3 bases and J 6 bases, with 12 bases left between them. The CDR3 runs 14 residues. CDR1 is MDHEN, CDR2 SYDVKM, per germline. CDR3 sequence (DNA): TGTGCCAGCAGTTTCCTATACGGAGGCAATGAGCAGTTCTTC. Its translation is CASSFLYGGNEQFF.

The chain uses TRBV5-1 and TRBJ1-3; 10 bases are shared with TRBD1. CDR1 and CDR2 from the germline V gene are SGHRS and YFSETQ. The CDR3 consists of 18 residues. The V segment lost 3 bases and the J segment 3 bases; nucleotides outside the gene matches: 12. As DNA, the CDR3 is TGCGCCAGCAGCTCGGACAGGGGGTCACAGGGAATTGGAAACACCATATATTTT. Translated: CASSSDRGSQGIGNTIYF.

The chain recombines TRBV5-4 with TRBJ2-5; 12 bases are shared with TRBD2. J was trimmed by 5 bases and V by 1 base; bases with no gene match: 9. Per germline, CDR1 SGHNT and CDR2 YYREEE (reference sequence). The CDR3 runs 17 residues. CDR3 loop: CASSLPTSGRSRETQYF. Here the CDR3 DNA reads TGTGCCAGCAGCTTGCCCACTAGCGGGAGGTCGCGGGAGACCCAGTACTTC.

The chain combines TRBV5-4 with TRBJ2-5; 7 bases are shared with TRBD2. Per germline, CDR1 SGHNT and CDR2 YYREEE (reference sequence). With V trimmed by 3 bases and J by 4 bases, 3 bases remained unmatched. This CDR3 region has 13 residues. DNA for the CDR3: TGTGCCAGCAGCTCCGGGACTACAGAGACCCAGTACTTC. It codes for CASSSGTTETQYF. Drawing the rest from reference TRBV5-4 and TRBJ2-5, the complete variable domain is ETGVTQSPTHLIKTRGQQVTLRCSSQSGHNTVSWYQQALGQGPQFIFQYYREEENGRGNFPPRFSGLQFPNYSSELNVNALELDDSALYLCASSSGTTETQYFGPGTRLLVL.

This clone was counted a single time. The V and J genes are TRBV7-3 and TRBJ2-3, with D perhaps matching TRBD1 (7 bases). CDR3 length equals 15 residues. Germline CDR1 and CDR2: SGHTA and FQGTGA. Trimming cost V 2 bases and J 0 bases, with 9 bases left between them. The DNA for the CDR3 is TGTGCCAGCAGCTTAGCGGGACAGAGCACAGATACGCAGTATTTT. Protein: CASSLAGQSTDTQYF. The variable domain in full, with the rest retrieved from reference TRBV7-3 and TRBJ2-3, is GAGVSQTPSNKVTEKGKYVELRCDPISGHTALYWYRQSLGQGPEFLIYFQGTGAADDSGLPNDRFFAVRPEGSVSTLKIQRTERGDSAVYLCASSLAGQSTDTQYFGPGTRLTVL.

CDR3 DNA: TGCGCCAGCAGCTTGGTTGGAGGGGTGAACACTGAAGCTTTCTTT. Residues: CASSLVGGVNTEAFF. The chain uses TRBV5-1 and TRBJ1-1; D perhaps matches TRBD1 (5 bases). The CDR3 is 15 amino acids. With 0 bases removed from V and 0 bases from J, the gap between germline ends came to 9 bases. Germline assignment: CDR1 SGHRS and CDR2 YFSETQ. Looking up the rest from reference TRBV5-1 and TRBJ1-1 gives the full variable domain: KAGVTQTPRYLIKTRGQQVTLSCSPISGHRSVSWYQQTPGQGLQFLFEYFSETQRNKGNFPGRFSGRQFSNSRSEMNVSTLELGDSALYLCASSLVGGVNTEAFFGQGTRLTVV.

The chain joins TRBV6-5 to TRBJ2-1; TRBD1 matches at 9 bases. The CDR3 length is 15 residues. The J segment lost 4 bases and the V segment lost 5 bases, leaving 6 bases of the junction unmatched. Germline CDR1 reads MNHEY; CDR2 reads SVGAGI. The CDR3, as DNA: TGTGCCAGCAGTAATGGACAGGGGACATACAATGAGCAGTTCTTC. It translates to CASSNGQGTYNEQFF.

V gene TRBV7-9 combines with J gene TRBJ2-7; 9 bases are shared with TRBD2. The CDR3 runs 14 residues. Germline V gene lookup returns CDR1 SEHNR and CDR2 FQNEAQ (reference sequence). V was pared by 6 bases and J by 4 bases, with 7 bases of the junction left unmatched. Here the CDR3 reads CASSPSGRSYEQYF. The CDR3 nucleotides are TGTGCCAGCAGTCCCAGCGGGAGGTCTTACGAGCAGTACTTC.

The rearrangement joins TRBV19 to TRBJ1-1; 7 bases are a match to TRBD1. Germline V lookup: CDR1 LNHDA, CDR2 SQIVND (reference sequence). The CDR3 has 14 residues. J lost 0 bases, V lost 8 bases, and 6 bases had no gene match. The CDR3 bases are TGTGCCAGTGCTCCAGGACAGGTGAACACTGAAGCTTTCTTT. Its protein product is CASAPGQVNTEAFF. Filled out from reference TRBV19 and TRBJ1-1, the complete variable domain reads DGGITQSPKYLFRKEGQNVTLSCEQNLNHDAMYWYRQDPGQGLRLIYYSQIVNDFQKGDIAEGYSVSREKKESFPLTVTSAQKNPTAFYLCASAPGQVNTEAFFGQGTRLTVV.

V usage is TRBV7-2 and J usage is TRBJ1-3; D uncertain. The germline CDR1 and CDR2 sequences are SGHTA and FQGNSA. The CDR3 consists of 15 residues. Trimming shortened V by 5 bases and J by 3 bases, and 14 bases separated the two germline ends. In DNA, the CDR3 is TGTGCCAGCAGCCGTGACTCCTCAGATGGAAACACCATATATTTT. This sequence encodes CASSRDSSDGNTIYF.